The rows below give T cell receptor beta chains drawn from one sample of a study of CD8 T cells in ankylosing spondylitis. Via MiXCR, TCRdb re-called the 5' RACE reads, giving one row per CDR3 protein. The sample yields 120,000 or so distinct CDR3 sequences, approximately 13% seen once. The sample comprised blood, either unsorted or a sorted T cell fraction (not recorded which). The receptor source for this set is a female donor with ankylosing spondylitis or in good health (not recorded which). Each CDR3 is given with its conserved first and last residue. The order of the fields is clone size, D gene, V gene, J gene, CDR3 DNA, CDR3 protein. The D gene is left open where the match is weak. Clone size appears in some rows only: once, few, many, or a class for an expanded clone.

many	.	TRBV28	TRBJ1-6	TGTGCCAGCGGGTTAAAGGCCAATTCACCCCTCCACTTT	CASGLKANSPLHF
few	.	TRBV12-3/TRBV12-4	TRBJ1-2	TGTGCCAGCAGTTTTGGCAGATCCTATGGCTACACCTTC	CASSFGRSYGYTF
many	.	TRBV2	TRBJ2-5	TGTGCCGGCAAAGGGTCCAGCGCCCAAGAGACCCAGTACTTC	CAGKGSSAQETQYF
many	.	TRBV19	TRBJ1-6	TGTGCCAGTAGTATAGAAGAGGATTCACCCCTCCACTTT	CASSIEEDSPLHF
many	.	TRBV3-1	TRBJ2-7	TGTGCCAGCAGGCCAGGGGACTCCTACGAGCAGTACTTC	CASRPGDSYEQYF
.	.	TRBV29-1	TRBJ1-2	TGCAGCGCTACAGGCGCTGGGACCTTC	CSATGAGTF
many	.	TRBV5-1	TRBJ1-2	TGCGCCAGCAGCCCCAATTTGCCTCCCTATGGCTACACCTTC	CASSPNLPPYGYTF
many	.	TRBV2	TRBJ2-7	TGTGCCAGCAAGTTGGTACGGTTCTACGAGCAGTACTTC	CASKLVRFYEQYF
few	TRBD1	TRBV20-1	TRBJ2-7	TGCAGTGCCTCCGGGACAGGGATTTACGAGCAGTACTTC	CSASGTGIYEQYF
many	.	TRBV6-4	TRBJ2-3	TGTGCCAGCAGTGACCCCACAGATACGCAGTATTTT	CASSDPTDTQYF
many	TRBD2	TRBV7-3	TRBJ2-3	TGTGCCAGCGCGCGGGGGGCCCCAGATACGCAGTATTTT	CASARGAPDTQYF
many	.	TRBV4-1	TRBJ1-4	TGCGCCAGCAGCCAGATAGGAACCCCATTCTCAACTAATGAAAAACTGTTTTTT	CASSQIGTPFSTNEKLFF
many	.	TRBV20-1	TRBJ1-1	TGCAGTGCACTTGACATCAGGAACACTGAAGCTTTCTTT	CSALDIRNTEAFF
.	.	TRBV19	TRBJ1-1	TGTGCCAGTAGTACACAAGTCCCCACTGAAGCTTTCTTT	CASSTQVPTEAFF
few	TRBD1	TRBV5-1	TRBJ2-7	TGCGCCAGCAGCGGAGACAGGGGTGGCTACGAGCAGTACTTC	CASSGDRGGYEQYF
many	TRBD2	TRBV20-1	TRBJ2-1	TGCAGTGCAGGCAGGCTAGCGGGATATGAGCAGTTCTTC	CSAGRLAGYEQFF
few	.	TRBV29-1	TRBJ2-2	TGCAGCGCTGGGCCACCGGGGACCGGGGAGCTGTTTTTT	CSAGPPGTGELFF
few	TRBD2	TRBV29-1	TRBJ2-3	TGCAGCTACGCCCGCCTAGCGGGGCTCACAGATACGCAGTATTTT	CSYARLAGLTDTQYF
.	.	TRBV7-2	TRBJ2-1	TGTGCCAGCAGCTTATCCGGGTACAATGAGCAGTTCTTC	CASSLSGYNEQFF
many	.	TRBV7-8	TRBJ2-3	TGTGCCAGCAGCATCTCTAGCTATACGCAGTATTTT	CASSISSYTQYF
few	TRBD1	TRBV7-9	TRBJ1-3	TGTGCCAGCAGCCAACAGGGGGCAAACACCATATATTTT	CASSQQGANTIYF
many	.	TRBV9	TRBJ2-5	TGTGCCCGACCCGAGACCCAGTACTTC	CARPETQYF
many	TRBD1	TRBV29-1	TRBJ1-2	TGCAGCGGCTTGACAGGGACGGAATATGGCTACACCTTC	CSGLTGTEYGYTF